The entry below describes one TCR beta chain. Antigen: not known. Sequencing was performed with immunoSEQ multiplex PCR; in TCRdb, only in-frame clones are kept and a portion is missing. Of 95,000 to 150,000 clones listed, about 90% are singletons. The record originates from a study of T cell responses to AZD1222 COVID-19 vaccine. General observations from the study: In a largely white British group with more females than males, clonal diversity was possibly underestimated.

The germline V gene has CDR1 SGHRS and CDR2 YFSETQ. Trimming at V came to 4 bases and at J to 3 bases, leaving 9 bases not matched to a gene. This CDR3 spans 16 amino acids. The sample was peripheral blood, taken on day 0 of AZD1222 vaccination. The gene calls are TRBV5-1 and TRBJ1-3; 8 bases line up with TRBD1. This receptor was identified in an adult in good health. The CDR3 here is CASSTADRAFGNTIYF. The CDR3 DNA reads TGCGCCAGCAGCACCGCGGACAGGGCCTTTGGAAACACCATATATTTT.